Listed here are 3 T cell receptor beta chains from one sample, sequenced in a study of cytomegalovirus exposure and HLA in healthy donors. PCR used 60 Vbeta primers and 13 Jbeta primers. Generated by immunoSEQ multiplex PCR, the TCRdb table keeps only in-frame clones and is missing some. The sample shows 200,000 to 250,000 clones, 82% of them seen only once. Sequenced sample: PBMCs. These receptors were collected from a woman aged 40-49 years in good health and CMV-seronegative.

J is TRBJ1-3 and V is TRBV7-2; no clear D. V dropped 5 bases and J dropped 4 bases, with 12 bases sitting between them. This CDR3 is 14 amino acids long. Germline V CDR1 and CDR2: SGHTA, FQGNSA. The CDR3 spells CASSQYPSGNTIYF. CDR3 DNA: TGTGCCAGCAGCCAGTACCCATCGGGAAACACCATATATTTT.

The gene calls are TRBV19 and TRBJ1-1; 7 nucleotides agree with TRBD1. Germline V gives CDR1 LNHDA, CDR2 SQIVND (reference sequence). The CDR3 runs to 14 residues. J gave up 0 bases and V 4 bases, and 2 bases lay outside the gene matches. The CDR3 DNA reads as TGTGCCAGTAGTACAGGGGGAATGAACACTGAAGCTTTCTTT. It translates to CASSTGGMNTEAFF.

This clone was detected a few times. This chain links TRBV19 with TRBJ2-7, with 8 bases identical to TRBD2. Germline-derived CDR1 and CDR2 are LNHDA and SQIVND (reference sequence). With V trimmed by 9 bases and J by 1 base, 8 bases remained unmatched. The CDR3 is made up of 14 amino acids. CDR3 nucleotides: TGTGCCAGCGAAGCCACTAGCGGATCCTACGAGCAGTACTTC. Translating gives CASEATSGSYEQYF.